This T cell receptor beta chain stems from a study of blood T cell repertoires in COVID-19. As for the study in general: Acute and convalescent COVID-19 samples came from the United States, Italy and Spain.

Data came from immunoSEQ multiplex PCR; TCRdb stores just in-frame clones and leaves some out. The table records fewer than 200,000 clones, over 80% of them present only once. With V trimmed by 0 bases and J by 3 bases, 4 bases remained unmatched. The germline V gene has CDR1 PRHDT and CDR2 FYEKMQ (reference sequence). This CDR3 is 15 amino acids long. This clone was seen a handful of times. What was sequenced was peripheral blood. This sequence was found in a woman aged 60 to 75 with COVID-19, enrolled during active disease. The chain employs TRBV13 and TRBJ1-1; 7 positions match TRBD1. DNA of the CDR3: TGTGCCAGCAGCTTAGGAGGACAGGCGTACACTGAAGCTTTCTTT. Encoded protein: CASSLGGQAYTEAFF.